The 21 T cell receptor beta chains presented below share a single source sample, sequenced in a study of beta chain features in type 1 diabetes. No antigen is known for these receptors. The sequenced template was cDNA made from the entire isolated RNA. Using immunoSEQ multiplex PCR, the repertoire was profiled, and TCRdb retains in-frame clones only, with some absent. The sample gives roughly 300,000 clones, 14% of which show up once; 0.015% to 0.02% is in the top ten. Study results and limitations: In every one of the four CD4+ subsets, TCRB CDR3s were moderately but significantly shorter in Type 1 diabetes patients.

The specimen sequenced was naive CD4+ T cells from blood. The receptors originated from a man aged 25-40 years with type 1 diabetes.

V is TRBV7-9 and J is TRBJ2-3; D remains unclear. V lost 0 bases to trimming and J lost 0 bases, with 7 bases between them. The CDR3 spans 15 residues. The germline CDR1 and CDR2 sequences are SEHNR and FQNEAQ (reference sequence). The CDR3 coding sequence is TGTGCCAGCAGCTTAGCGGGCCTTAGCACAGATACGCAGTATTTT. Residues: CASSLAGLSTDTQYF. The full variable domain, rest sourced from reference TRBV7-9 and TRBJ2-3, is DTGVSQNPRHKITKRGQNVTFRCDPISEHNRLYWYRQTLGQGPEFLTYFQNEAQLEKSRLLSDRFSAERPKGSFSTLEIQRTEQGDSAMYLCASSLAGLSTDTQYFGPGTRLTVL.

The genes are TRBV6-5 and TRBJ1-1; D remains unclear. The germline V gene encodes CDR1 MNHEY and CDR2 SVGAGI. The ends were cut back, 9 bases at V and 7 bases at J, with 12 bases in the middle. The CDR3 length is 11 residues. In DNA form, the CDR3 reads TGTGCCAGTCAACGGGGATATGAAGCTTTCTTT. Protein: CASQRGYEAFF.

This chain joins TRBV6-1 and TRBJ2-3; D is unresolved. The germline V gene has CDR1 MNHNS and CDR2 SASEGT. The CDR3 has 12 residues. The V gene lost 6 bases and the J gene lost 6 bases, with 10 bases spanning the gap. The CDR3 sequence: CASSRSMDTQYF. The CDR3 DNA reads as TGTGCCAGCAGCCGTAGCATGGATACGCAGTATTTT.

CDR3 loop: CASSRRTGGYEQYF. CDR3 DNA: TGTGCCAGCTCAAGACGGACAGGGGGCTACGAGCAGTACTTC. This chain joins TRBV18 and TRBJ2-7; 10 bases are a match to TRBD1. Germline V lookup: CDR1 KGHSH, CDR2 LQKENI. J lost 3 bases, V lost 5 bases, and 4 bases had no gene match. The CDR3 totals 14 residues. The full variable domain, its missing parts supplied by reference TRBV18 and TRBJ2-7, is NAGVMQNPRHLVRRRGQEARLRCSPMKGHSHVYWYRQLPEEGLKFMVYLQKENIIDESGMPKERFSAEFPKEGPSILRIQQVVRGDSAAYFCASSRRTGGYEQYFGPGTRLTVT.

V is TRBV28 and J is TRBJ2-7; 8 bases fit TRBD1. Germline values: CDR1 MDHEN, CDR2 SYDVKM. This CDR3 is 15 amino acids long. The junction had 8 bases not matched to a gene; V was cut back by 5 bases and J by 2 bases. The chain's CDR3 is CASSRPGTGAYEQYF. The CDR3 bases are TGTGCCAGCAGTCGCCCCGGGACAGGAGCCTACGAGCAGTACTTC. Complete variable domain (other parts from reference TRBV28 and TRBJ2-7): DVKVTQSSRYLVKRTGEKVFLECVQDMDHENMFWYRQDPGLGLRLIYFSYDVKMKEKGDIPEGYSVSREKKERFSLILESASTNQTSMYLCASSRPGTGAYEQYFGPGTRLTVT.

This clone was counted between two and nine times. The gene calls are TRBV29-1 and TRBJ2-1; 10 bases are shared with TRBD1. CDR1 is SQVTM, CDR2 ANQGSEA, per germline. After removal of 5 bases from V and 3 bases from J, the junction contained 7 bases not matched to a gene. The CDR3 is 15 residues long. The CDR3 spells CSVTAGTGVYNEQFF. The CDR3 DNA follows: TGCAGCGTTACAGCAGGGACAGGGGTCTACAATGAGCAGTTCTTC.

V and J are TRBV5-1 and TRBJ2-5, with 11 bases identical to TRBD2. This CDR3 has 16 amino acids. Trimming at V came to 4 bases and at J to 1 base, leaving 6 bases not matched to a gene. Germline V CDR1 and CDR2: SGHRS, YFSETQ. This chain's CDR3 is CASSASGTSGQETQYF. Here the CDR3 DNA reads TGCGCCAGCAGCGCTTCCGGGACTAGCGGCCAAGAGACCCAGTACTTC.

The J gene is TRBJ1-1, the V gene TRBV7-8; D may be TRBD1 (5 bases). In germline, CDR1 is SGHVS, CDR2 FQNEAQ. The CDR3 has 14 residues. V lost 2 bases to trimming and J lost 1 base, with 8 bases between them. The DNA for the CDR3 is TGTGCCAGCAGCTTACTTACAGGGAACACTGAAGCTTTCTTT. It is translated as CASSLLTGNTEAFF.

This clone was detected only a few times. The chain couples TRBV6-6 to TRBJ2-1; D is perhaps TRBD1 (5 bases). V lost 4 bases and J 7 bases, leaving 8 bases between the germline ends. Germline CDR1 is MNHNY and CDR2 is SVGAGI (reference sequence). The CDR3 length is 12 residues. The CDR3 loop is CASSLSGNEQFF. DNA for the CDR3: TGTGCCAGCAGTTTGTCAGGGAATGAGCAGTTCTTC.

This clone appeared a few times. The chain joins TRBV28 to TRBJ2-7, with a weak D call TRBD2 (7 bases). This CDR3 is built from 14 residues. Per the germline V gene, CDR1 is MDHEN and CDR2 is SYDVKM. V lost 5 bases and J lost 0, with 11 bases in between. The CDR3 bases are TGTGCCAGCAGTGAGGGGGGGAGCTCCTACGAGCAGTACTTC. This codes for CASSEGGSSYEQYF.

The chain employs TRBV19 and TRBJ2-5; 9 bases map to TRBD1. V trimming: 6 bases; J trimming: 5 bases; junction bases outside the gene matches: 7. This CDR3 contains 14 residues. Germline CDR1 LNHDA, CDR2 SQIVND (reference sequence). The CDR3 DNA follows: TGTGCCAGTAGGGAACAGGGGGCTCGGGAGACCCAGTACTTC. Translating it yields CASREQGARETQYF. The full variable domain, with the rest looked up from reference TRBV19 and TRBJ2-5, is DGGITQSPKYLFRKEGQNVTLSCEQNLNHDAMYWYRQDPGQGLRLIYYSQIVNDFQKGDIAEGYSVSREKKESFPLTVTSAQKNPTAFYLCASREQGARETQYFGPGTRLLVL.

This clone was seen a handful of times. This chain uses TRBV7-2 with TRBJ1-1; D is possibly TRBD1 (6 bases). Trimming left V 1 base short and J 10 bases short, with 16 bases between. The CDR3 spans 14 residues. Germline values: CDR1 SGHTA, CDR2 FQGNSA. The CDR3 sequence: CASSLGRQAWGAFF. The CDR3 nucleotides are TGTGCCAGCAGCTTAGGCAGACAGGCGTGGGGAGCTTTCTTT.

The chain is built from TRBV30 and TRBJ2-1; 14 positions agree with TRBD2. The junction had 10 bases not matched to a gene; V was cut back by 0 bases and J by 9 bases. Germline V lookup: CDR1 GTSNPN, CDR2 SVGIG (reference sequence). This CDR3 spans 17 amino acids. The CDR3 coding sequence is TGTGCCTGGAGTGTACGGAGGACTAGCGGGAGGAATGGTGAGCAGTTCTTC. This gives the protein CAWSVRRTSGRNGEQFF.

This clone has more than one count but fewer than ten. V usage is TRBV9 and J usage is TRBJ2-3; D might be TRBD2 (6 bases). The CDR3 is 12 amino acids. Between the trimmed V and J ends, which lost 3 bases and 12 bases, there was a span of 14 bases. The germline V gene has CDR1 SGDLS and CDR2 YYNGEE. This CDR3 reads CASSGRGSRQYF. The CDR3 DNA is TGTGCCAGCAGCGGTCGGGGGTCGCGCCAGTATTTT.

The table lists this clone with a few counts. V gene TRBV6-5 combines with J gene TRBJ1-1, with D tentatively TRBD1 (6 bases). There are 13 residues in the CDR3. Trimming shortened V by 7 bases and J by 6 bases, and 15 bases separated the two germline ends. Germline CDR1 is MNHEY and CDR2 is SVGAGI. In nucleotides, the CDR3 is TGTGCCAGCACCGAAACACAGGGAGCTGAAGCTTTCTTT. Translation gives CASTETQGAEAFF.

Only a few counts were recorded for this clone. The chain is built from TRBV7-9 and TRBJ2-5; 7 nucleotides line up with TRBD1. The germline gives CDR1 SEHNR, CDR2 FQNEAQ (reference sequence). The CDR3 runs 15 residues. V lost 5 bases to trimming and J lost 5 bases; unmatched junction nucleotides: 11. The CDR3 DNA follows: TGTGCCAGCAGCGCCGACAGGGTCAATTGGGAGACCCAGTACTTC. Translation: CASSADRVNWETQYF.

This clone was observed a few times. The V and J genes are TRBV4-1 and TRBJ2-1, with a possible D match to TRBD2 (5 bases). Trimming stripped 5 bases from V and 6 bases from J, with 17 bases between. The CDR3 consists of 15 residues. From germline, CDR1 is MGHRA and CDR2 YSYEKL. The CDR3 region has the DNA TGCGCCAGCAGCGGTCGGGGTAGCTTAAGCAATGAGCAGTTCTTC. Protein product: CASSGRGSLSNEQFF.

This clone was recorded a few times. J is TRBJ2-5 and V is TRBV2; TRBD1 matches at 8 bases. This CDR3 has 13 residues. V lost 6 bases and J lost 4; bases outside the gene matches: 4. Looked up from germline, CDR1 is SNHLY and CDR2 is FYNNEI. The CDR3 loop reads CASRGQGGETQYF. CDR3 in DNA: TGTGCCAGCAGAGGACAGGGAGGAGAGACCCAGTACTTC. Looking up the rest from reference TRBV2 and TRBJ2-5 gives the full variable domain: EPEVTQTPSHQVTQMGQEVILRCVPISNHLYFYWYRQILGQKVEFLVSFYNNEISEKSEIFDDQFSVERPDGSNFTLKIRSTKLEDSAMYFCASRGQGGETQYFGPGTRLLVL.

The rearrangement uses TRBV10-3 and TRBJ2-1; no firm D call. V dropped 8 bases and J dropped 1 base, with 6 bases sitting between them. The CDR3 covers 12 residues. Germline CDR1 is ENHRY and CDR2 is SYGVKD. The CDR3 bases are TGTGCCATCGCGGTTTCCTACAATGAGCAGTTCTTC. Protein: CAIAVSYNEQFF.

The rearrangement links TRBV2 to TRBJ2-1; 7 nucleotides align to TRBD2. V gave up 11 bases and J gave up 5 bases; unmatched junction bases: 15. Germline CDR1 SNHLY, CDR2 FYNNEI. This CDR3 comprises 15 residues. CDR3 region: CASLVGGEMDNEQFF. CDR3 in DNA: TGTGCCTCCCTAGTGGGGGGGGAAATGGACAATGAGCAGTTCTTC. Full variable domain (rest looked up from reference TRBV2 and TRBJ2-1): EPEVTQTPSHQVTQMGQEVILRCVPISNHLYFYWYRQILGQKVEFLVSFYNNEISEKSEIFDDQFSVERPDGSNFTLKIRSTKLEDSAMYFCASLVGGEMDNEQFFGPGTRLTVL.

About this clone: The same CDR3 can be traced to other DNA sequences in this sample. The chain couples TRBV28 to TRBJ2-1; 8 nucleotides agree with TRBD2. This CDR3 is built from 14 residues. Germline lookup yields CDR1 MDHEN and CDR2 SYDVKM. Unmatched junction bases numbered 1, after V lost 3 bases and J lost 3 bases. The CDR3 DNA follows: TGTGCCAGCAGTTTGAGCGGGAGCTACAATGAGCAGTTCTTC. Translated, it gives CASSLSGSYNEQFF.